This is a list of T cell receptor beta chains from one sample in a study of blood T cell repertoires in COVID-19. Some clones are missing from TCRdb's copy, which holds only in-frame ones; the method was immunoSEQ multiplex PCR. The sample yields roughly 86,000 clones, approximately 83% seen once. Specimen: peripheral blood. The source of these receptors is a woman between 65 and 79 years old with acute or convalescent COVID-19. Both conserved end residues are part of each CDR3. D genes are given only for firm matches. The size entry is marked missing in some rows and otherwise reads once, few, many or a size class.

j_gene: TRBJ1-5
d_gene: TRBD1
abundance: once
v_gene: TRBV19
CDR3nt: TGTGCCAGTGACAGGGGGGGAACGGCGGGACAGCCCCAGCATTTT
CDR3aa: CASDRGGTAGQPQHF

j_gene: TRBJ1-6
d_gene: TRBD1
abundance: .
v_gene: TRBV5-4
CDR3nt: TGTGCCAGCAGCCTCGGACAGGGGGCATTTTCACCCCTCCACTTT
CDR3aa: CASSLGQGAFSPLHF

j_gene: TRBJ2-7
d_gene: .
abundance: few
v_gene: TRBV2
CDR3nt: TGTGCCAGCAGTGAATGGAGCTACGAGCAGTACTTC
CDR3aa: CASSEWSYEQYF

j_gene: TRBJ1-3
d_gene: .
abundance: once
v_gene: TRBV7-8
CDR3nt: TGTGCCAGCAGCTACGACACCAACTCTGGAAACACCATATATTTT
CDR3aa: CASSYDTNSGNTIYF

j_gene: TRBJ1-1
d_gene: .
abundance: .
v_gene: TRBV7-9
CDR3nt: TGTGCCAGCAGCTTAGAGGCGGGGACTGAAGCTTTCTTT
CDR3aa: CASSLEAGTEAFF

j_gene: TRBJ1-3
d_gene: TRBD1
abundance: .
v_gene: TRBV7-9
CDR3nt: TGTGCCAGCAGCTTATTCGGGGACAGGGGGCAAAACACCATATATTTT
CDR3aa: CASSLFGDRGQNTIYF

j_gene: TRBJ2-3
d_gene: .
abundance: .
v_gene: TRBV19
CDR3nt: TGTGCCAGTAGTTCAATGGGCTCCACAGATACGCAGTATTTT
CDR3aa: CASSSMGSTDTQYF

j_gene: TRBJ1-6
d_gene: TRBD1
abundance: .
v_gene: TRBV27
CDR3nt: TGTGCCAGCACCTCGTGGCAGGGGGCTTCCCCCCTCCACTTT
CDR3aa: CASTSWQGASPLHF

j_gene: TRBJ1-1
d_gene: TRBD1
abundance: .
v_gene: TRBV5-1
CDR3nt: TGCGCCAGCAGCCGGACAGGGGCGAACACTGAAGCTTTCTTT
CDR3aa: CASSRTGANTEAFF

j_gene: TRBJ1-1
d_gene: TRBD1
abundance: .
v_gene: TRBV11-2
CDR3nt: TGTGCCAGCAGCTACAGACAGGGGGCTGGAGACACTGAAGCTTTCTTT
CDR3aa: CASSYRQGAGDTEAFF

j_gene: TRBJ2-2
d_gene: .
abundance: few
v_gene: TRBV24-1
CDR3nt: TGTGCCATCGAGAACAGGGTCGGTTCCGGGGAGCTGTTTTTT
CDR3aa: CAIENRVGSGELFF

j_gene: TRBJ1-2
d_gene: TRBD1
abundance: .
v_gene: TRBV12-3/TRBV12-4
CDR3nt: TGTGCCAGCAGTTCGGGACAGGGTAGGGGCTACACCTTC
CDR3aa: CASSSGQGRGYTF

j_gene: TRBJ1-4
d_gene: .
abundance: once
v_gene: TRBV28
CDR3nt: TGTGCCAGCAGTTCAGGGATTTCTAATGAAAAACTGTTTTTT
CDR3aa: CASSSGISNEKLFF

j_gene: TRBJ2-2
d_gene: TRBD1
abundance: .
v_gene: TRBV19
CDR3nt: TGTGCCAGTAGTGGGGGACAGGGGAAGACCAAGAACACCGGGGAGCTGTTTTTT
CDR3aa: CASSGGQGKTKNTGELFF

j_gene: TRBJ2-5
d_gene: TRBD1
abundance: .
v_gene: TRBV13
CDR3nt: TGTGCCAGCAGTCCTTCGGGACAGGGGGCGAGGGAGACCCAGTACTTC
CDR3aa: CASSPSGQGARETQYF

j_gene: TRBJ1-3
d_gene: .
abundance: .
v_gene: TRBV9
CDR3nt: TGTGCCAGCAGCGGAACCTCTACTCCTGGAAACACCATATATTTT
CDR3aa: CASSGTSTPGNTIYF

j_gene: TRBJ2-1
d_gene: .
abundance: .
v_gene: TRBV29-1
CDR3nt: TGCAGCGTTGAAGTAGCCACTGCCGCATCCTACAATGAGCAGTTCTTC
CDR3aa: CSVEVATAASYNEQFF

j_gene: TRBJ2-5
d_gene: .
abundance: .
v_gene: TRBV10-3
CDR3nt: TGTGCCATCAGTGAGTCCCCCCAGAGGAAGTGGGACTTC
CDR3aa: CAISESPQRKWDF

j_gene: TRBJ1-1
d_gene: .
abundance: .
v_gene: TRBV12-5
CDR3nt: TGTGCTAGTGCTTTGACAGGTGGGCGGACTGAAGCTTTCTTT
CDR3aa: CASALTGGRTEAFF

j_gene: TRBJ2-7
d_gene: .
abundance: .
v_gene: TRBV10-1
CDR3nt: TGCGCCAGCAGTGATCCCGGGTCGAACTACGAGCAGTACTTC
CDR3aa: CASSDPGSNYEQYF

j_gene: TRBJ1-1
d_gene: .
abundance: .
v_gene: TRBV11-2
CDR3nt: TGTGCCAGCAGCCTTAACCCGATCCAGGAACAAGGTGAAGCTTTCTTT
CDR3aa: CASSLNPIQEQGEAFF

j_gene: TRBJ2-5
d_gene: TRBD2
abundance: .
v_gene: TRBV19
CDR3nt: TGTGCCAGTAGTATCCAGGGACTAGCGGTTCAAGAGACCCAGTACTTC
CDR3aa: CASSIQGLAVQETQYF

j_gene: TRBJ1-5
d_gene: TRBD1
abundance: .
v_gene: TRBV7-8
CDR3nt: TGTGCCAGCAGCTTCGACAGGGTTGGGAGCAATCAGCCCCAGCATTTT
CDR3aa: CASSFDRVGSNQPQHF

j_gene: TRBJ1-2
d_gene: TRBD1
abundance: .
v_gene: TRBV5-1
CDR3nt: TGCGCCAGCAGCCCGGACAGGGGGGACCACACCTTC
CDR3aa: CASSPDRGDHTF

j_gene: TRBJ2-5
d_gene: .
abundance: .
v_gene: TRBV5-1
CDR3nt: TGCGCCAGCAGCTTGAGTGTAGGGGGCCAAGAGACCCAGTACTTC
CDR3aa: CASSLSVGGQETQYF

j_gene: TRBJ2-3
d_gene: .
abundance: .
v_gene: TRBV30
CDR3nt: TGTGCCTGGAGTTTCTATACTAGCACAGATACGCAGTATTTT
CDR3aa: CAWSFYTSTDTQYF

j_gene: TRBJ2-3
d_gene: .
abundance: once
v_gene: TRBV10-3
CDR3nt: TGTGCCATCAGCGAGGGGGACATTTTTTTCACAGATACGCAGTATTTT
CDR3aa: CAISEGDIFFTDTQYF

j_gene: TRBJ1-2
d_gene: .
abundance: .
v_gene: TRBV6-5
CDR3nt: TGTGCCAGCAGTTATACAGGGAACTATGGCTACACCTTC
CDR3aa: CASSYTGNYGYTF

j_gene: TRBJ2-5
d_gene: TRBD1
abundance: .
v_gene: TRBV5-6
CDR3nt: TGTGCCAGCAGCCTAAAGTGGTGGGGACAGGGAGAAGAGACCCAGTACTTC
CDR3aa: CASSLKWWGQGEETQYF

j_gene: TRBJ2-7
d_gene: TRBD2
abundance: .
v_gene: TRBV7-9
CDR3nt: TGTGCCAGCAGCCCTCGACCTAGCGGGGGGGCAGGGGAGCAGTACTTC
CDR3aa: CASSPRPSGGAGEQYF

j_gene: TRBJ1-2
d_gene: TRBD1
abundance: .
v_gene: TRBV2
CDR3nt: TGTGCCAGCAACACCGGGACAGCGGGCTACACCTTC
CDR3aa: CASNTGTAGYTF

j_gene: TRBJ2-1
d_gene: TRBD2
abundance: few
v_gene: TRBV5-1
CDR3nt: TGCGCCAGCAGCACGGGAGGGTTCAATGAGCAGTTCTTC
CDR3aa: CASSTGGFNEQFF

j_gene: TRBJ1-1
d_gene: .
abundance: .
v_gene: TRBV12-3/TRBV12-4
CDR3nt: TGTGCCAGCAGTGTCGTCTCGAACACTGAAGCTTTCTTT
CDR3aa: CASSVVSNTEAFF

j_gene: TRBJ1-6
d_gene: .
abundance: .
v_gene: TRBV27
CDR3nt: TGTGCCAGCAGTCCAGGGCTAAATTCACCCCTCCACTTT
CDR3aa: CASSPGLNSPLHF

j_gene: TRBJ1-4
d_gene: .
abundance: .
v_gene: TRBV4-1
CDR3nt: TGCGCCAGCAGCCCGGACGGGGCAACTAATGAAAAACTGTTTTTT
CDR3aa: CASSPDGATNEKLFF

j_gene: TRBJ1-2
d_gene: TRBD1
abundance: .
v_gene: TRBV4-1
CDR3nt: TGCGCCAGCGGCCTAGACAGGGGGCGAAGCTATGGCTACACCTTC
CDR3aa: CASGLDRGRSYGYTF

j_gene: TRBJ1-2
d_gene: .
abundance: .
v_gene: TRBV4-1
CDR3nt: TGCGCCAGCAGCCAAGGTGTTCCGGGCGCGGGAGGCTACACCTTC
CDR3aa: CASSQGVPGAGGYTF

j_gene: TRBJ2-7
d_gene: .
abundance: .
v_gene: TRBV10-3
CDR3nt: TGTGCCATCAGTCCTGGACTGTCCTACGAGCAGTACTTC
CDR3aa: CAISPGLSYEQYF

j_gene: TRBJ1-1
d_gene: TRBD1
abundance: .
v_gene: TRBV6-5
CDR3nt: TGTGCCAGCAACACCGGGACAGGGAGCGCTTTCTTT
CDR3aa: CASNTGTGSAFF

j_gene: TRBJ2-2
d_gene: .
abundance: .
v_gene: TRBV5-1
CDR3nt: TGCGCCAGCAGACCCGGGACTAACACCGGGGAGCTGTTTTTT
CDR3aa: CASRPGTNTGELFF

j_gene: TRBJ1-1
d_gene: .
abundance: .
v_gene: TRBV19
CDR3nt: TGTGCCACCCTTCTGGGGGCAGGGAACACTGAAGCTTTCTTT
CDR3aa: CATLLGAGNTEAFF

j_gene: TRBJ1-2
d_gene: .
abundance: once
v_gene: TRBV5-1
CDR3nt: TGCGCCAGCAGTTTTGGAGACGGTGGCTACACCTTC
CDR3aa: CASSFGDGGYTF

j_gene: TRBJ2-5
d_gene: TRBD1
abundance: .
v_gene: TRBV7-6
CDR3nt: TGTGCCAGCAGCTTGACACCGACAGGGCCCCAAGAGACCCAGTACTTC
CDR3aa: CASSLTPTGPQETQYF

j_gene: TRBJ1-3
d_gene: .
abundance: .
v_gene: TRBV7-9
CDR3nt: TGTGCCAGCAGCTTGGGATGGGAGTACTCTGGAAACACCATATATTTT
CDR3aa: CASSLGWEYSGNTIYF

j_gene: TRBJ2-2
d_gene: .
abundance: .
v_gene: TRBV5-5
CDR3nt: TGTGCCAGCAGCCCACGACAAGCTTCAACCGGGGAGCTGTTTTTT
CDR3aa: CASSPRQASTGELFF

j_gene: TRBJ1-2
d_gene: .
abundance: .
v_gene: TRBV10-2
CDR3nt: TGCGCCAGCAGTGAGACCGGCTATGGCTACACCTTC
CDR3aa: CASSETGYGYTF

j_gene: TRBJ1-2
d_gene: TRBD1
abundance: .
v_gene: TRBV5-1
CDR3nt: TGCGCCAGCAGCACAACCGGGACAGGGGAATATGGCTACACCTTC
CDR3aa: CASSTTGTGEYGYTF

j_gene: TRBJ2-1
d_gene: .
abundance: .
v_gene: TRBV19
CDR3nt: TGTGCCAGTAGTCCCCAGGCCTCCTACAATGAGCAGTTCTTC
CDR3aa: CASSPQASYNEQFF

j_gene: TRBJ1-5
d_gene: .
abundance: .
v_gene: TRBV24-1
CDR3nt: TGTGCCACCAGTGACCCAACTCTACCCTCGGATCAGCCCCAGCATTTT
CDR3aa: CATSDPTLPSDQPQHF

j_gene: TRBJ1-1
d_gene: .
abundance: .
v_gene: TRBV11-2
CDR3nt: TGTGCCAGCAGCTCGGGGGGGGTCACTGAAGCTTTCTTT
CDR3aa: CASSSGGVTEAFF

j_gene: TRBJ1-5
d_gene: .
abundance: few
v_gene: TRBV12-3/TRBV12-4
CDR3nt: TGTGCCAGCAGTTTATCGACAGCCCAGCCCCAGCATTTT
CDR3aa: CASSLSTAQPQHF

j_gene: TRBJ1-1
d_gene: .
abundance: few
v_gene: TRBV11-3
CDR3nt: TGTGCCAGCAGCTTATTTTCAGGGAACCTGGCCATGAACACTGAAGCTTTCTTT
CDR3aa: CASSLFSGNLAMNTEAFF

j_gene: TRBJ2-1
d_gene: .
abundance: .
v_gene: TRBV12-1
CDR3nt: TGTGCCGGAGTGGGACAGGTTTACAATGAGCAGTTCTTC
CDR3aa: CAGVGQVYNEQFF

j_gene: TRBJ2-3
d_gene: .
abundance: .
v_gene: TRBV28
CDR3nt: TGTGCCAGTTACAGGGTCGGCACAGATACGCAGTATTTT
CDR3aa: CASYRVGTDTQYF

j_gene: TRBJ2-7
d_gene: TRBD1
abundance: .
v_gene: TRBV5-1
CDR3nt: TGCGCCAGTCTCCCCGGGACAGGGAACGGCGAGCAGTACTTC
CDR3aa: CASLPGTGNGEQYF

j_gene: TRBJ1-2
d_gene: .
abundance: .
v_gene: TRBV24-1
CDR3nt: TGTGCCACCAGTGATGGGCCAGATGGCTACACCTTC
CDR3aa: CATSDGPDGYTF

j_gene: TRBJ2-7
d_gene: TRBD1
abundance: .
v_gene: TRBV19
CDR3nt: TGTGCCAGCTGGGACAGGGGCGGTGAGCAGTACTTC
CDR3aa: CASWDRGGEQYF